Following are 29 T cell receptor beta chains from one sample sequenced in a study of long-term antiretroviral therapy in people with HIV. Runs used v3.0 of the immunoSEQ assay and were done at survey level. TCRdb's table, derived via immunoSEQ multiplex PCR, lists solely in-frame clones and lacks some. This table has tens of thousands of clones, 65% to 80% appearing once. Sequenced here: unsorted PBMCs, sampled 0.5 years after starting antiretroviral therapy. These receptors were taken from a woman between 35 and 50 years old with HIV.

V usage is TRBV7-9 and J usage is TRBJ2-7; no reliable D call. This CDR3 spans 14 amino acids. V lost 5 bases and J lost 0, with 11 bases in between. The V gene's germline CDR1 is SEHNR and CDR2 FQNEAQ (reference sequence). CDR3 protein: CASSLVFSSYEQYF. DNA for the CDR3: TGTGCCAGCAGCCTGGTGTTCAGCTCCTACGAGCAGTACTTC.

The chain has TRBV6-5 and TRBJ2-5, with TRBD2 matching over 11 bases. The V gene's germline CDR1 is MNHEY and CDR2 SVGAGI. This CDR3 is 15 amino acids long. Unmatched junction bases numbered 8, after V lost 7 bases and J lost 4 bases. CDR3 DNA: TGTGCCAGCACTTTAGCGGGGGGGATTCCAGAGACCCAGTACTTC. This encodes CASTLAGGIPETQYF.

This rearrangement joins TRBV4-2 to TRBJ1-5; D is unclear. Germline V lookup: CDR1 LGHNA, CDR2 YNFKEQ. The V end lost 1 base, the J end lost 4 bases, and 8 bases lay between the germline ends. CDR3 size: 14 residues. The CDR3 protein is CASSQVTANQPQHF. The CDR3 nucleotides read TGTGCCAGCAGCCAAGTAACAGCTAATCAGCCCCAGCATTTT.

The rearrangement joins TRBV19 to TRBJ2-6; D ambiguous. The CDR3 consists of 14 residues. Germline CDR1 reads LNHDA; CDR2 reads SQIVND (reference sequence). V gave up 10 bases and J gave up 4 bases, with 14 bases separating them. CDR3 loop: CATSPGSGANVLTF. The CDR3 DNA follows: TGTGCCACGAGCCCCGGGTCGGGGGCCAACGTCCTGACTTTC.

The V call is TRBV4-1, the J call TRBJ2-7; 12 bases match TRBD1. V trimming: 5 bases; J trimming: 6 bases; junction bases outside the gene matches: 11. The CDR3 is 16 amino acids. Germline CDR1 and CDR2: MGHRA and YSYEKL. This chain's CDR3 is CASSTGPGTGGLEQYF. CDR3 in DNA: TGCGCCAGCAGCACCGGGCCCGGGACAGGGGGCCTCGAGCAGTACTTC.

The CDR3 region is CAISATNTEAFF. The CDR3, as DNA: TGTGCCATCAGTGCTACTAACACTGAAGCTTTCTTT. V usage is TRBV10-3 and J usage is TRBJ1-1; no clear D gene. The V gene lost 4 bases and the J gene lost 2 bases, with 5 bases spanning the gap. The CDR3 contains 12 residues. Germline CDR1 is ENHRY and CDR2 is SYGVKD.

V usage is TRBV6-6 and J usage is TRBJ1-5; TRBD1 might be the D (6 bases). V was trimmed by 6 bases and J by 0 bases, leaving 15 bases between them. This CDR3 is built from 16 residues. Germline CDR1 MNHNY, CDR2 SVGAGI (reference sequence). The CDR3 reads CASSPYRDTSNQPQHF. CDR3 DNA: TGTGCCAGCAGCCCGTACCGGGACACTAGCAATCAGCCCCAGCATTTT.

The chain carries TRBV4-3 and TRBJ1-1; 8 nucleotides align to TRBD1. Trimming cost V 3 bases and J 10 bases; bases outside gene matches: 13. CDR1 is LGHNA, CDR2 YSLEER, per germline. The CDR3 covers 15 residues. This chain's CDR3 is CASSQGAGGGDRAFF. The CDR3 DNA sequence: TGCGCCAGCAGCCAGGGGGCAGGGGGCGGAGATAGAGCTTTCTTT.

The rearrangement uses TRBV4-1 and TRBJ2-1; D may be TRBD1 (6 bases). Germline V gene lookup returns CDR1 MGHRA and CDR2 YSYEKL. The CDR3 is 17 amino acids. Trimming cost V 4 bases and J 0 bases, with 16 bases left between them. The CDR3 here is CASSPPTGLSSYNEQFF. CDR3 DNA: TGCGCCAGCAGCCCCCCGACAGGCCTGAGCTCCTACAATGAGCAGTTCTTC.

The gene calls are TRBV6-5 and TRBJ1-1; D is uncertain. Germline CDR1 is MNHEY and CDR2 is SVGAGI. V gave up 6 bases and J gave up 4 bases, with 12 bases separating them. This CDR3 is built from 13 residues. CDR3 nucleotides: TGTGCCAGCAGGCCTCCTCCCGGCACTGAAGCTTTCTTT. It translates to CASRPPPGTEAFF.

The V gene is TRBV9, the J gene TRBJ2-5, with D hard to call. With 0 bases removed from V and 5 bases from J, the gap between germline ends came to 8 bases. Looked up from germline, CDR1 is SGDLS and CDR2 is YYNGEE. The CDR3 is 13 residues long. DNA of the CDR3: TGTGCCAGCAGCGTAGCTTCTGGCGAGACCCAGTACTTC. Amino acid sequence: CASSVASGETQYF.

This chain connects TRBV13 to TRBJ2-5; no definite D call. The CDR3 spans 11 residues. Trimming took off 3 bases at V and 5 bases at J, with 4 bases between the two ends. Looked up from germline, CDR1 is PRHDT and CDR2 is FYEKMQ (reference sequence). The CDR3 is CASSFGETQYF. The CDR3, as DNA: TGTGCCAGCAGCTTTGGGGAGACCCAGTACTTC.

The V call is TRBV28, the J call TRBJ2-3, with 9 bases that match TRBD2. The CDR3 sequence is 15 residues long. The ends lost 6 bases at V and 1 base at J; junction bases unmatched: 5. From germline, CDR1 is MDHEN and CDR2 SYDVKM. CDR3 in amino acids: CASSSIAGGTDTQYF. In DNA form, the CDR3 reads TGTGCCAGCAGCTCAATAGCGGGGGGCACAGATACGCAGTATTTT.

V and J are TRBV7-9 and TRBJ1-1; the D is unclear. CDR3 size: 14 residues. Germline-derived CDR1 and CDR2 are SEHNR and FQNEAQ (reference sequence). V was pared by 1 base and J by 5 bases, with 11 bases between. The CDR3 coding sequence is TGTGCCAGCAGCTTAGGGGAGGGAGGTACTGAAGCTTTCTTT. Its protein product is CASSLGEGGTEAFF.

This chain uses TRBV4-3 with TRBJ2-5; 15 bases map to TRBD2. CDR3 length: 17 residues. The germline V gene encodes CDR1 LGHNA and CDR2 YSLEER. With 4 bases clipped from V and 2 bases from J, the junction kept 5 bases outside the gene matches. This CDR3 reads CASSPGLAGGNQETQYF. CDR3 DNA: TGCGCCAGCAGCCCCGGACTAGCGGGGGGGAATCAAGAGACCCAGTACTTC.

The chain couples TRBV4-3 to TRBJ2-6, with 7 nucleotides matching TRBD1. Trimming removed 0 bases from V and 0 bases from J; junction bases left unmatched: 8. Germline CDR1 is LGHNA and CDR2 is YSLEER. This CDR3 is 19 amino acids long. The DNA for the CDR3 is TGCGCCAGCAGCCAAGAGAAAGGACAGGCTAGCTCTGGGGCCAACGTCCTGACTTTC. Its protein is CASSQEKGQASSGANVLTF.

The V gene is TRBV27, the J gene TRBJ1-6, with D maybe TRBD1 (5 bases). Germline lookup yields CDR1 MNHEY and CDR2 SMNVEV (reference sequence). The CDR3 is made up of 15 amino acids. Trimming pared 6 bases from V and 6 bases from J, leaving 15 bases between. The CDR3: CASSTREGGNSPLHF. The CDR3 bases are TGTGCCAGCAGCACCAGGGAGGGAGGTAATTCACCCCTCCACTTT.

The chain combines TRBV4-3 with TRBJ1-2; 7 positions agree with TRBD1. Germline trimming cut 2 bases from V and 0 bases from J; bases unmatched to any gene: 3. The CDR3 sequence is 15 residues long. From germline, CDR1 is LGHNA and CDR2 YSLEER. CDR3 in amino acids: CASSQRDRTNYGYTF. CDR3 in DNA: TGCGCCAGCAGCCAAAGGGACAGAACTAACTATGGCTACACCTTC.

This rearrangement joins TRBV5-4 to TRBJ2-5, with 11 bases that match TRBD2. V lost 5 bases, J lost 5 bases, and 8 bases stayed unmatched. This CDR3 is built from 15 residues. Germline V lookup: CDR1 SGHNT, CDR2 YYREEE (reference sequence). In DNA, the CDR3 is TGTGCCAGCAGGGTAGCGGGGGGGCATCAGGAGACCCAGTACTTC. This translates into CASRVAGGHQETQYF.

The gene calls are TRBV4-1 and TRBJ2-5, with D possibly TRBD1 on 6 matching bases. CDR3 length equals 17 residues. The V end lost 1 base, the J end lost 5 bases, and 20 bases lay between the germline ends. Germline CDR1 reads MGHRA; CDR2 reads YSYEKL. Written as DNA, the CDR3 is TGCGCCAGCAGCCAAGGGGTTAGTGAAACAGGGTTGGAGACCCAGTACTTC. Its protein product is CASSQGVSETGLETQYF.

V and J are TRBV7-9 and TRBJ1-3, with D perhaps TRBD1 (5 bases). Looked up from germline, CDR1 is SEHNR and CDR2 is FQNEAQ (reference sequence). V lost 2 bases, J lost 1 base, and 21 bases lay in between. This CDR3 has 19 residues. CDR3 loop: CASSLRGPGWDPSGNTIYF. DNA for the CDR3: TGTGCCAGCAGCTTAAGGGGCCCAGGATGGGATCCTTCTGGAAACACCATATATTTT.

The DNA for the CDR3 is TGTGCCAGCAGCCTCCAGGGACAGGGGAGAAATTCACCCCTCCACTTT. The encoded protein is CASSLQGQGRNSPLHF. The chain uses TRBV7-9 and TRBJ1-6, with TRBD1 matching over 10 bases. J gave up 7 bases and V 5 bases, and 8 bases lay outside the gene matches. This CDR3 spans 16 amino acids. Germline lookup yields CDR1 SEHNR and CDR2 FQNEAQ (reference sequence).

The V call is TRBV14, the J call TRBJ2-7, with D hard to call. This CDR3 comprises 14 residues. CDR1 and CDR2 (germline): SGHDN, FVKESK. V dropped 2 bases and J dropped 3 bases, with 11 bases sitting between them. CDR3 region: CASSQQGRFYEQYF. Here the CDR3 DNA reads TGTGCCAGCAGCCAACAAGGACGGTTCTACGAGCAGTACTTC.

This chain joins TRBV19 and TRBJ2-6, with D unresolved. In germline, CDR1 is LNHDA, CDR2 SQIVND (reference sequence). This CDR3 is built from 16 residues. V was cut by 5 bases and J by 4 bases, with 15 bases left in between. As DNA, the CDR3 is TGTGCCAGTAGTCCTTCCCCCACGGCGGGGGCCAACGTCCTGACTTTC. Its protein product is CASSPSPTAGANVLTF.

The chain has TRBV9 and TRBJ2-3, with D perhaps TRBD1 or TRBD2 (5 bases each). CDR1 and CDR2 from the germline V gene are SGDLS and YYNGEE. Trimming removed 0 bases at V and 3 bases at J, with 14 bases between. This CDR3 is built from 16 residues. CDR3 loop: CASSVAGGPETDTQYF. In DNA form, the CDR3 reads TGTGCCAGCAGCGTAGCTGGGGGACCAGAAACAGATACGCAGTATTTT.

The chain's CDR3 is CASSLDPNWEGGETQYF. In DNA form, the CDR3 reads TGCGCCAGCAGCTTGGACCCCAACTGGGAGGGGGGAGAGACCCAGTACTTC. This chain joins TRBV5-1 and TRBJ2-5; TRBD2 is a possible D gene (7 bases). V lost 0 bases to trimming and J lost 4 bases, with 19 bases between them. The CDR3 is 17 residues long. Germline loops: CDR1 SGHRS, CDR2 YFSETQ.

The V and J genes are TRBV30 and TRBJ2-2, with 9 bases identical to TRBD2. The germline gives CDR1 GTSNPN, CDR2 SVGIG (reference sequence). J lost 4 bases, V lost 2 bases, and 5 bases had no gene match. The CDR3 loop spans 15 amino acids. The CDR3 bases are TGTGCCTGGAGTAAGGCGGGGGGGGTCACCGGGGAGCTGTTTTTT. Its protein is CAWSKAGGVTGELFF.

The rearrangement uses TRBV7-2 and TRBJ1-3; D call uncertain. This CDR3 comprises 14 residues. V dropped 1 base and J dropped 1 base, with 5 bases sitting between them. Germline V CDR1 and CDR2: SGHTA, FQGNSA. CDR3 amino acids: CASSLGGSGNTIYF. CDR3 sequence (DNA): TGTGCCAGCAGCTTAGGCGGATCTGGAAACACCATATATTTT. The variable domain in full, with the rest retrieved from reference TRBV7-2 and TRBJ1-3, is GAGVSQSPSNKVTEKGKDVELRCDPISGHTALYWYRQSLGQGLEFLIYFQGNSAPDKSGLPSDRFSAERTGGSVSTLTIQRTQQEDSAVYLCASSLGGSGNTIYFGEGSWLTVV.

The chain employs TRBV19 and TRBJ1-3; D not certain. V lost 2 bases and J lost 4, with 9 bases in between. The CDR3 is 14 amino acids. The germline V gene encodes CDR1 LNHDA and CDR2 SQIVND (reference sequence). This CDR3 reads CASSIPPRGNTIYF. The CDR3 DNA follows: TGTGCCAGTAGTATACCCCCTAGGGGAAACACCATATATTTT.